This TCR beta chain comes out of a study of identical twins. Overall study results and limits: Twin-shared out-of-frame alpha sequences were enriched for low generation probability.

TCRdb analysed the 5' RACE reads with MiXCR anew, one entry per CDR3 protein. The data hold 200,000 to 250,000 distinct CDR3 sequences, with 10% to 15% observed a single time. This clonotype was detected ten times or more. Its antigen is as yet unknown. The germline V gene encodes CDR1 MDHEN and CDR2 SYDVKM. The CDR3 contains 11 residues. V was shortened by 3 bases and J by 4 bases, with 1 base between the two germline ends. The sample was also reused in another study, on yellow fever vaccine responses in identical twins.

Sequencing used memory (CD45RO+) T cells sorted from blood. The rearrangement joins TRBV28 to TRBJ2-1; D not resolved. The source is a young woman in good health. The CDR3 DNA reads TGTGCCAGCAGTTTTTACAATGAGCAGTTCTTC. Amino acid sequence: CASSFYNEQFF.